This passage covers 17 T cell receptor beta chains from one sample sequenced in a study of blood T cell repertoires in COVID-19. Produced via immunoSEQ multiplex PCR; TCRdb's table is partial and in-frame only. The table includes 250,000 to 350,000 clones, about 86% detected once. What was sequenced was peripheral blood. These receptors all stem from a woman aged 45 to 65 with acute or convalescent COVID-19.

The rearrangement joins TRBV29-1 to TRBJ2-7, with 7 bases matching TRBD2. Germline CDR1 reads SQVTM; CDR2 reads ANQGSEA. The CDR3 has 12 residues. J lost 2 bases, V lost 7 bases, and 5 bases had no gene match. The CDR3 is CSGGDYPYEQYF. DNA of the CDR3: TGCAGCGGAGGGGACTATCCCTACGAGCAGTACTTC.

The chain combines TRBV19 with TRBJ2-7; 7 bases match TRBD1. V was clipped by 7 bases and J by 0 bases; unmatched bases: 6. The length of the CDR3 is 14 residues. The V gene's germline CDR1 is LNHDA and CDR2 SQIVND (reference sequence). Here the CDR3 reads CASKTGIDSYEQYF. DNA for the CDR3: TGTGCCAGTAAGACAGGGATTGACTCCTACGAGCAGTACTTC.

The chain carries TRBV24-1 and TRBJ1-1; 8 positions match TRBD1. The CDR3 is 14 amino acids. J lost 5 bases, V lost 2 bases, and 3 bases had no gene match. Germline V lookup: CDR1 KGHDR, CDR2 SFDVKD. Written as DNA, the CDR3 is TGTGCCACCAGTGATTCCGGACAGGGAACTGAAGCTTTCTTT. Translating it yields CATSDSGQGTEAFF.

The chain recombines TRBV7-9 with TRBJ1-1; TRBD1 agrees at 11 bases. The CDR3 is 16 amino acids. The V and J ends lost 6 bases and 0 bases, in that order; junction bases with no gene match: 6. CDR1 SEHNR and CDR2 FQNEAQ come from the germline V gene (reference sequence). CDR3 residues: CASRTGTGGMNTEAFF. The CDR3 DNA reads TGTGCCAGCAGAACCGGGACAGGGGGGATGAACACTGAAGCTTTCTTT.

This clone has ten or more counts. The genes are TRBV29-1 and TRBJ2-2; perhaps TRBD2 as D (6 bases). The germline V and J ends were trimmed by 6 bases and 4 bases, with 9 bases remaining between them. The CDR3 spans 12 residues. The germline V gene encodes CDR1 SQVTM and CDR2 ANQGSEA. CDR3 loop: CSVGLFTGELFF. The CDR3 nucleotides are TGCAGCGTGGGACTTTTCACCGGGGAGCTGTTTTTT.

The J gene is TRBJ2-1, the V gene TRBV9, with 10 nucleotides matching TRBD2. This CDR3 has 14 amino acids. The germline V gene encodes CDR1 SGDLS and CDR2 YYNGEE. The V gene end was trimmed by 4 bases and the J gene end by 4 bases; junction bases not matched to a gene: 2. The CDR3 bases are TGTGCCAGCAGCCTAGCGGGAGTATACAATGAGCAGTTCTTC. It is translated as CASSLAGVYNEQFF.

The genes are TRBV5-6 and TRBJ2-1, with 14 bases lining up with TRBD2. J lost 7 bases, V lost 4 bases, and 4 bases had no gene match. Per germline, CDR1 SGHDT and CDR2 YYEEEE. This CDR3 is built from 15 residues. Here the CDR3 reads CASSLGTSGSNEQFF. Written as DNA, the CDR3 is TGTGCCAGCAGCCTAGGGACTAGCGGGAGTAATGAGCAGTTCTTC.

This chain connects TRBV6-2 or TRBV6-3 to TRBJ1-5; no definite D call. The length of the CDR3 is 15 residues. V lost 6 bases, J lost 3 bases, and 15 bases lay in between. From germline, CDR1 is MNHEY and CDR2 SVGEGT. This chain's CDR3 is CASSYYTSPNQPQHF. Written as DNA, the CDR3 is TGTGCCAGCAGCTATTATACCAGTCCCAATCAGCCCCAGCATTTT.

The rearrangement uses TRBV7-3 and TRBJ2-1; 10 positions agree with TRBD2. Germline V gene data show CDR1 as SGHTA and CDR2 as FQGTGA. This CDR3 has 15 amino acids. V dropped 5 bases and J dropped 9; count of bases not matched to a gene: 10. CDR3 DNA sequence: TGTGCCAGCAGCGTCACTAGCGGGGAGATCCCTGAGCAGTTCTTC. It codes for CASSVTSGEIPEQFF.

Here the CDR3 reads CASSSGVENTIYF. The CDR3 DNA sequence: TGTGCCAGCAGTTCAGGGGTGGAAAACACCATATATTTT. The gene calls are TRBV6-5 and TRBJ1-3; tentative D call: TRBD1 (6 bases). V was trimmed by 4 bases and J by 6 bases, leaving 10 bases between them. Germline CDR1 MNHEY, CDR2 SVGAGI. This CDR3 spans 13 amino acids.

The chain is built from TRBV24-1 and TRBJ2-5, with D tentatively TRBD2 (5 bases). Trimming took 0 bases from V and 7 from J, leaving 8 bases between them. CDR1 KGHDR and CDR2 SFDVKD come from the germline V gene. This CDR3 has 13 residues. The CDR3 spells CATSDLKSGTQYF. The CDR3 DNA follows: TGTGCCACCAGTGATTTGAAGAGCGGGACCCAGTACTTC.

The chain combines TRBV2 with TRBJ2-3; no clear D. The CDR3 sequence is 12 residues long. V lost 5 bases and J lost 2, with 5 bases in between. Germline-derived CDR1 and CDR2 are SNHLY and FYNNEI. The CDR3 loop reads CASSSNTDTQYF. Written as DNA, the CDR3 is TGTGCCAGCAGTTCTAACACAGATACGCAGTATTTT.

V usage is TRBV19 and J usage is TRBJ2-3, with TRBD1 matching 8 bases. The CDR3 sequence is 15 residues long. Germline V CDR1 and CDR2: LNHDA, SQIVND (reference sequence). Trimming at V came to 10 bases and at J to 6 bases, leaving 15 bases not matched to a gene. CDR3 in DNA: TGTGCCACCTCGGACAGGGTGAGGGTAATTGATACGCAGTATTTT. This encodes CATSDRVRVIDTQYF.

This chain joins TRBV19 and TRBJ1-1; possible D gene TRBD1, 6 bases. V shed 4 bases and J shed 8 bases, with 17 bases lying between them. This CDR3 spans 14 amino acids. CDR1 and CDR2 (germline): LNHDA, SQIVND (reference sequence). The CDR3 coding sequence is TGTGCCAGTAGTACCCACAGGGACATGAGGGAAGCTTTCTTT. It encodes CASSTHRDMREAFF.

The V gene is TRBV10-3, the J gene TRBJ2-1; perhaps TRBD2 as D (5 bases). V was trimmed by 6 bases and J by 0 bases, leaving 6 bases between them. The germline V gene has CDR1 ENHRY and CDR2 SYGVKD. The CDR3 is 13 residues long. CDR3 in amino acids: CAIRRGSYNEQFF. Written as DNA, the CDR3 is TGTGCCATCAGACGGGGCTCCTACAATGAGCAGTTCTTC.

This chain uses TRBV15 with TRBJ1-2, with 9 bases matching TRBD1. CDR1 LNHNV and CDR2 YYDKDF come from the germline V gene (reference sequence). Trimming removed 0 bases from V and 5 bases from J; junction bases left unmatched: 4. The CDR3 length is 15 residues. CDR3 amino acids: CATSRDRDREYGYTF. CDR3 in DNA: TGTGCCACCAGCAGAGATCGGGACAGGGAGTATGGCTACACCTTC. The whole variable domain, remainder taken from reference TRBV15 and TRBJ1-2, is DAMVIQNPRYQVTQFGKPVTLSCSQTLNHNVMYWYQQKSSQAPKLLFHYYDKDFNNEADTPDNFQSRRPNTSFCFLDIRSPGLGDTAMYLCATSRDRDREYGYTFGSGTRLTVV.

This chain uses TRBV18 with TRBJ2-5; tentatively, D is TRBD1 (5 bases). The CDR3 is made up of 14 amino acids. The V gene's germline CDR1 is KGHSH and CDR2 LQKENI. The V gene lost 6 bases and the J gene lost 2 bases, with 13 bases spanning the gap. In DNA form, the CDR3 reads TGTGCCAGCTCTCCGCAGGGTTATCAAGAGACCCAGTACTTC. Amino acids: CASSPQGYQETQYF.